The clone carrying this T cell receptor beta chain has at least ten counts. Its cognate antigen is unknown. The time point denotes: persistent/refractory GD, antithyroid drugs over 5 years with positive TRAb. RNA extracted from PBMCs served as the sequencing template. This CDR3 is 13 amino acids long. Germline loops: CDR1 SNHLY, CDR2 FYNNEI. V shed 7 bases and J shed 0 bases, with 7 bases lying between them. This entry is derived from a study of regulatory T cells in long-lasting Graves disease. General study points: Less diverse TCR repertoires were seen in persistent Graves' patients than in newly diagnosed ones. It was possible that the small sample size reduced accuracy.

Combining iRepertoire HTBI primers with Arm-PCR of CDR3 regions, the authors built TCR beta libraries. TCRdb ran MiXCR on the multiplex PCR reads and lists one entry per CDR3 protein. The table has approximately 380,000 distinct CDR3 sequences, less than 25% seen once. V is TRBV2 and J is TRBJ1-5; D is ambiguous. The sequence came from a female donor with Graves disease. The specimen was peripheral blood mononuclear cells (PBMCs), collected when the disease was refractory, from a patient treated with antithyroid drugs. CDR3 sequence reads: CASTRVSNQPQHF. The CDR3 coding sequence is TGTGCCAGCACACGGGTTAGCAATCAGCCCCAGCATTTT.